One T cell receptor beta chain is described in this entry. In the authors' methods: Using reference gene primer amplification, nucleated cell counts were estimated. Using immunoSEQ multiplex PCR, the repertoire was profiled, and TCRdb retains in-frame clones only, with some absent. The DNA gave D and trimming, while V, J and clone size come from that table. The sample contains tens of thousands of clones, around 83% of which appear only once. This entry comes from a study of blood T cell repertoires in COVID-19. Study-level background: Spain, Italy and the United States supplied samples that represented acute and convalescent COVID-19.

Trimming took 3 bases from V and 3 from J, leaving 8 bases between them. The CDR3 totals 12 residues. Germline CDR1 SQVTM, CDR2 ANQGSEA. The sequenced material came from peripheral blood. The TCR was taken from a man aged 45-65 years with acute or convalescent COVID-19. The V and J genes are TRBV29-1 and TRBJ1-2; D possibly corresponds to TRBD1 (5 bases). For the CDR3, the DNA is TGCAGCGTTGACTGGGGCCACTATGGCTACACCTTC. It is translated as CSVDWGHYGYTF.